Listed here are 25 T cell receptor beta chains from one sample, sequenced in a study of T cell responses to AZD1222 COVID-19 vaccine. Profiled with immunoSEQ multiplex PCR; TCRdb holds only in-frame clones, not every one. The sample holds more than 85,000 clones, roughly 90% seen once. Sequencing used peripheral blood, obtained on day 0 of AZD1222 vaccination. The receptor set was obtained from an adult in good health.

The V call is TRBV24-1, the J call TRBJ2-1, with 10 positions matching TRBD2. V gave up 10 bases and J gave up 6 bases; unmatched junction bases: 11. There are 15 residues in the CDR3. Per germline, CDR1 KGHDR and CDR2 SFDVKD. CDR3 coding DNA: TGTGCCACGAGCGGGGGGGCGGAGACTACCAATGAGCAGTTCTTC. Translating gives CATSGGAETTNEQFF.

This rearrangement joins TRBV30 to TRBJ1-1; D might be TRBD1 (5 bases). The length of the CDR3 is 14 residues. V was clipped by 1 base and J by 5 bases, with 14 bases between them. In germline, CDR1 is GTSNPN, CDR2 SVGIG (reference sequence). CDR3 sequence reads: CAWSEGAGRTEAFF. The CDR3 bases are TGTGCCTGGAGTGAGGGTGCAGGGAGGACTGAAGCTTTCTTT.

This clone was counted only a few times. This chain joins TRBV5-6 and TRBJ1-2, with 8 positions matching TRBD1. The CDR3 length is 13 residues. From germline, CDR1 is SGHDT and CDR2 YYEEEE. Losses at the gene ends were 0 bases for V and 7 bases for J; bases not matched to a gene: 2. The CDR3 is CASSLGDRGGYTF. As DNA, the CDR3 is TGTGCCAGCAGCTTGGGTGACAGGGGTGGCTACACCTTC.

The chain joins TRBV7-6 to TRBJ1-2; no definite D call. Per the germline V gene, CDR1 is SGHVS and CDR2 is FNYEAQ. With 5 bases removed from V and 8 bases from J, the gap between germline ends came to 9 bases. The length of the CDR3 is 11 residues. The CDR3 sequence is CASSLGPGYTF. CDR3 in DNA: TGTGCCAGCAGCCTAGGACCCGGCTACACCTTC.

The chain recombines TRBV5-1 with TRBJ1-4; D remains unclear. Trimming stripped 3 bases from V and 0 bases from J, with 6 bases between. The germline gives CDR1 SGHRS, CDR2 YFSETQ. The CDR3 covers 14 residues. The CDR3 spells CASSSTTTNEKLFF. Here the CDR3 DNA reads TGCGCCAGCAGCTCCACCACAACTAATGAAAAACTGTTTTTT.

The chain employs TRBV10-1 and TRBJ2-3, with D tentatively TRBD2 (5 bases). Trimming left V 3 bases short and J 3 bases short, with 13 bases between. This CDR3 contains 15 residues. The germline V gene encodes CDR1 WNHNN and CDR2 SYGVQD (reference sequence). For the CDR3, the DNA is TGCGCCAGCAGTGAAAGTGGGCGAGGGACAGATACGCAGTATTTT. It codes for CASSESGRGTDTQYF.

V gene TRBV5-6 combines with J gene TRBJ2-5, with TRBD2 matching 8 bases. The V gene's germline CDR1 is SGHDT and CDR2 YYEEEE. V dropped 4 bases and J dropped 7; count of bases not matched to a gene: 9. This CDR3 is 14 amino acids long. In DNA form, the CDR3 reads TGTGCCAGCAGCCTTGGCGGGGGGCGCGGGACCCAGTACTTC. Translation gives CASSLGGGRGTQYF.

The chain links TRBV18 to TRBJ2-1; 10 bases are a match to TRBD1. Germline CDR1 KGHSH, CDR2 LQKENI. After removal of 3 bases from V and 7 bases from J, the junction contained 9 bases not matched to a gene. CDR3 size: 16 residues. The CDR3 sequence: CASSPPTGGAGNEQFF. The CDR3 DNA reads TGTGCCAGCTCACCCCCGACAGGGGGCGCGGGGAATGAGCAGTTCTTC.

V usage is TRBV11-2 and J usage is TRBJ2-1, with no clear D. Germline V gene lookup returns CDR1 SGHAT and CDR2 FQNNGV. The CDR3 covers 13 residues. Trimming took 1 base from V and 2 from J, leaving 3 bases between them. CDR3 residues: CASSLGAYNEQFF. DNA for the CDR3: TGTGCCAGCAGCTTAGGGGCCTACAATGAGCAGTTCTTC.

This sequence joins TRBV3-1 (or the pseudogene TRBV3-2) and TRBJ1-4, with 7 bases that match TRBD1. Germline V gene data show CDR1 as LGHDT and CDR2 as YNNKEL (reference sequence). V was clipped by 1 base and J by 7 bases; unmatched bases: 9. This CDR3 is built from 16 residues. The CDR3 sequence is CASSQARQGLLEKLFF. For the CDR3, the DNA is TGTGCCAGCAGCCAAGCGAGACAGGGACTGCTTGAAAAACTGTTTTTT.

In nucleotides, the CDR3 is TGTGCCAGCAGTTATAAGAAGACGGGCCAGCGGGGCGAGCAGTACTTC. Amino acid sequence: CASSYKKTGQRGEQYF. The V call is TRBV6-9, the J call TRBJ2-7, with 7 positions matching TRBD2. This CDR3 has 16 residues. V gave up 2 bases and J gave up 6 bases; unmatched junction bases: 13. Germline CDR1 MNHGY, CDR2 SVAAGI.

The chain combines TRBV6-6 with TRBJ2-1; tentatively, D is TRBD1 (5 bases). V lost 0 bases and J 2 bases, leaving 11 bases between the germline ends. The CDR3 consists of 16 residues. Germline CDR1 is MNHNY and CDR2 is SVGAGI (reference sequence). The CDR3 region has the DNA TGTGCCAGCAGTTACTCGACAGCCAGTCCCTACAATGAGCAGTTCTTC. Translating it yields CASSYSTASPYNEQFF.

The chain joins TRBV12-3 or TRBV12-4 to TRBJ1-2; TRBD1 matches 7 bases. CDR3 length: 13 residues. V lost 3 bases, J lost 5 bases, and 3 bases stayed unmatched. CDR3 protein: CASSFSTGYGYTF. The CDR3 region has the DNA TGTGCCAGCAGTTTTTCGACAGGGTATGGCTACACCTTC.

The chain has TRBV6-7 and TRBJ2-5; 11 nucleotides align to TRBD2. TRBV6-7 is marked as an open reading frame, function uncertain. Trimming removed 6 bases from V and 4 bases from J; junction bases left unmatched: 10. The CDR3 sequence is 16 residues long. The CDR3 is CASRTFGLAGGETQYF. The CDR3 region has the DNA TGTGCCAGCAGAACCTTCGGGCTAGCGGGAGGAGAGACCCAGTACTTC.

This chain connects TRBV5-1 to TRBJ1-2; D is ambiguous. Trimming left V 0 bases short and J 5 bases short, with 8 bases between. Germline CDR1 SGHRS, CDR2 YFSETQ. CDR3 length: 13 amino acids. The CDR3 region is CASSLDRMYGYTF. The CDR3 region has the DNA TGCGCCAGCAGCTTGGACAGAATGTATGGCTACACCTTC.

The chain employs TRBV27 and TRBJ2-3, with 11 bases aligning to TRBD2. Trimming removed 1 base from V and 5 bases from J; junction bases left unmatched: 11. This CDR3 spans 18 amino acids. Germline V gene lookup returns CDR1 MNHEY and CDR2 SMNVEV (reference sequence). CDR3 sequence reads: CASSLLGLAGGHIDTQYF. CDR3 nucleotide sequence: TGTGCCAGCAGTTTATTGGGCCTAGCGGGGGGCCATATAGATACGCAGTATTTT.

As for this clone: One end of the junction fails to match germline, which may point to a read error. V is TRBV7-2 and J is TRBJ2-4, with 9 nucleotides matching TRBD2. Germline V gives CDR1 SGHTA, CDR2 FQGNSA. The CDR3 is made up of 13 amino acids. The CDR3: CASSLAGQNIQYF. The CDR3 nucleotides read TGTGCCAGCAGCCTAGCGGGACAAAACATTCAGTACTTC. Combining the CDR3 with reference TRBV7-2 and TRBJ2-4 gives the whole variable domain GAGVSQSPSNKVTEKGKDVELRCDPISGHTALYWYRQSLGQGLEFLIYFQGNSAPDKSGLPSDRFSAERTGGSVSTLTIQRTQQEDSAVYLCASSLAGQNIQYFGAGTRLSVL.

V is TRBV3-1 (or the pseudogene TRBV3-2) and J is TRBJ1-2; D unresolved. Germline CDR1 LGHDT, CDR2 YNNKEL (reference sequence). The CDR3 totals 13 residues. Trimming took off 4 bases at V and 4 bases at J, with 10 bases between the two ends. CDR3 amino acids: CASSRPDGYGYTF. The DNA for the CDR3 is TGTGCCAGCAGCCGGCCGGATGGCTATGGCTACACCTTC.

V usage is TRBV3-1 (or the pseudogene TRBV3-2) and J usage is TRBJ1-1; 9 bases fit TRBD1. V trimming: 1 base; J trimming: 11 bases; junction bases outside the gene matches: 8. Germline V gives CDR1 LGHDT, CDR2 YNNKEL (reference sequence). There are 14 residues in the CDR3. CDR3 bases: TGTGCCAGCAGCCAAGGGGGGACAGGGCGGTCTGCTTTCTTT. Translated, it gives CASSQGGTGRSAFF.

The rearrangement uses TRBV11-1 and TRBJ1-6; D gene ambiguous. This CDR3 has 16 amino acids. The V and J ends lost 6 bases and 5 bases respectively, with 17 bases between them. Germline CDR1 reads SGHAT; CDR2 reads FQDESV (reference sequence). The DNA of the CDR3 is TGTGCCAGCAGACTTAGGACCAGAGGAAATAATTCACCCCTCCACTTT. As protein: CASRLRTRGNNSPLHF.

This rearrangement joins TRBV27 to TRBJ2-7; perhaps TRBD1 as D (6 bases). V was shortened by 4 bases and J by 5 bases, with 12 bases between the two germline ends. Germline V gene sequence: CDR1 MNHEY, CDR2 SMNVEV (reference sequence). This CDR3 region has 13 residues. CDR3 sequence (DNA): TGTGCCAGCAGTTATCAACAGGGCCACGAGCAGTACTTC. This gives the protein CASSYQQGHEQYF.

The chain uses TRBV18 and TRBJ2-5; D possibly corresponds to TRBD1 (5 bases). V dropped 3 bases and J dropped 0 bases, with 8 bases sitting between them. The V gene's germline CDR1 is KGHSH and CDR2 LQKENI. This CDR3 is 14 amino acids long. In nucleotides, the CDR3 is TGTGCCAGCTCACCGGAGACAGACCAAGAGACCCAGTACTTC. This translates into CASSPETDQETQYF.

The chain uses TRBV7-9 and TRBJ2-1, with D possibly being TRBD2 (6 bases). Germline loops: CDR1 SEHNR, CDR2 FQNEAQ (reference sequence). There are 15 residues in the CDR3. The V and J ends lost 5 bases and 5 bases respectively, with 16 bases between them. The CDR3 here is CASSPRGSSDNEQFF. Here the CDR3 DNA reads TGTGCCAGCAGCCCTAGAGGTTCTAGCGACAATGAGCAGTTCTTC. The full variable domain, with the rest looked up from reference TRBV7-9 and TRBJ2-1, is DTGVSQNPRHKITKRGQNVTFRCDPISEHNRLYWYRQTLGQGPEFLTYFQNEAQLEKSRLLSDRFSAERPKGSFSTLEIQRTEQGDSAMYLCASSPRGSSDNEQFFGPGTRLTVL.

This clone was seen once. This rearrangement joins TRBV2 to TRBJ1-1, with a weak D call TRBD1 (5 bases). This CDR3 contains 15 residues. Germline CDR1 and CDR2: SNHLY and FYNNEI. Trimming stripped 9 bases from V and 2 bases from J, with 19 bases between. The CDR3: CARNPTGTENTEAFF. The CDR3 region has the DNA TGTGCCAGGAATCCTACCGGGACCGAAAACACTGAAGCTTTCTTT.

The chain recombines TRBV5-1 with TRBJ1-2; 7 bases agree with TRBD1. Looked up from germline, CDR1 is SGHRS and CDR2 is YFSETQ. V was clipped by 4 bases and J by 3 bases; unmatched bases: 6. The CDR3 runs to 14 residues. CDR3 region: CASSTGVQDYGYTF. CDR3 sequence (DNA): TGCGCCAGCAGCACAGGGGTGCAGGACTATGGCTACACCTTC.